What follows is one TCR beta chain and its context. Its target antigen remains unknown. This entry belongs to a study of T cells expressing NK-cell markers (dated by TCRdb to about 2020). Background for the entire study: In sorted CD3+CD56+NKG2C+, CD3+CD56+NKG2C- and CD3+CD56-NKG2C+ T-cell subsets from several donors, TCR beta-chain repertoires were profiled. All eight donors whose samples were sequenced were randomly selected healthy volunteers, three of them men and five women. Among the eight sequenced donors, only one was HCMV-seronegative, while the other seven were HCMV-seropositive. Libraries were sequenced as 2 x 150 bp reads on Illumina HiSeq 2000/2500, MiSeq or NextSeq.

Beyond this particular receptor, the publication reports: It remained unclear whether the expanded NKG2C-expressing T cell clones were specific for HCMV antigens. For several donors, the dominant CD3+CD56+NKG2C+ clonotypes were among the top 10 CD8+ clonotypes and accounted for about 1.0-7.5% of CD8+ T cells. Those dominant clonotypes were again the most abundant among CD3+CD56-NKG2C+ cells in a handful of donors, at about 25-60.1%.

HCMV-specific IgG was detected in serum with a commercial ELISA kit to determine HCMV serostatus. Peripheral blood mononuclear cells were isolated from blood by Ficoll density gradient centrifugation. From the cysteine up to the phenylalanine, the CDR3 has a length of 16 residues. The coding DNA is unavailable. In the germline V gene, CDR1 corresponds to SGHTA and CDR2 to FQGNSA. Sequenced using an Illumina HiSeq 2000. TCR beta cDNA libraries were prepared using 5'RACE template switching, which introduced a universal primer site and unique molecular identifiers. Synthesis of cDNA was primed from the TCR beta constant segment and was followed by two consecutive PCR amplification steps. Per the authors' processing: Reads were demultiplexed and grouped by UMI with MIGEC, and clonotypes were assembled and quantified with MiTCR. To exclude erroneous sequences, any TCR cDNA sequence not supported by at least two reads was discarded. The tcR package was used for downstream repertoire analysis, with clonotypes matched between fractions based on CDR3 nucleotide sequence plus V segment. VDJmatch was used to annotate antigen specificity against VDJdb, with one amino acid substitution allowed in CDR3. TCRdb reanalyzed the reads, keeping one entry per CDR3 protein sequence and omitting DNA. The V and J calls follow TCRdb's processing rather than the paper's. This sample's table has entries for about 540,000 distinct CDR3 sequences. The ten largest clonotypes hold approximately 3.6% of the sample.

Sequenced sample: blood T cells: a sorted CD56 or NKG2C T cell subset, CD4+ or CD8+ T cells, or bulk PBMC T cells (not recorded which). Recombination connected TRBV7-2 to TRBJ2-7; the TRBD2 assignment by TCRdb is unverifiable without DNA. This TCR came from a young man in good health. Donor details come from another sample of the same person, matched by shared clones. CDR3 sequence: CASSPLGADKIYEQYF.